The T cell receptor beta chain described here comes from a study of T cell repertoires in ileal Crohn's disease. Study findings and constraints: Sorted CD8 T cells held more high-frequency clones than CD4.

The sample's time point: inflamed ileum from the surgical specimen. CDR3 length equals 13 residues. The germline V gene has CDR1 MNHEY and CDR2 SVGAGI. Trimming stripped 8 bases from V and 7 bases from J, with 18 bases between. Concerning this clone itself: Its specificity is unknown.

The method was immunoSEQ multiplex PCR; TCRdb's version includes in-frame clones alone and lacks a portion of them. The data hold 5,500 to 7,500 clones, with about four fifths observed a single time. This chain links TRBV6-5 with TRBJ2-7, with a weak D call TRBD1 (6 bases). The sequencing input was ileal tissue. This TCR derives from an adult with Crohn's disease. The CDR3 loop is CASGIRGIGEQYF. The CDR3 nucleotides are TGTGCCAGCGGAATCAGGGGAATCGGGGAGCAGTACTTC.